One sample yielded the 16 T cell receptor beta chains listed below, sequenced in a study of radiotherapy plus CTLA-4 blockade in lung cancer. The table came from immunoSEQ multiplex PCR; TCRdb's copy has only in-frame clones and leaves some out. The sample lists about 77,000 clones; roughly 74% were seen once. The sample here was peripheral blood, taken from a patient treated with radiotherapy plus ipilimumab. Receptors were obtained from a human donor with non-small cell lung cancer whose response to radiotherapy plus ipilimumab could not be evaluated.

The genes are TRBV28 and TRBJ2-7; 8 bases fit TRBD1. The CDR3 is 15 amino acids. V lost 6 bases to trimming and J lost 3 bases; unmatched junction nucleotides: 10. Germline V gives CDR1 MDHEN, CDR2 SYDVKM. The CDR3 spells CASSPPGQENYEQYF. CDR3 DNA sequence: TGTGCCAGCAGCCCCCCGGGACAGGAAAACTACGAGCAGTACTTC.

On this clone: At one of its ends the junction is not consistent with the germline gene, which may arise from a read error. The chain recombines TRBV30 with TRBJ2-3; 9 nucleotides match TRBD2. Germline CDR1 is GTSNPN and CDR2 is SVGIG (reference sequence). CDR3 length equals 13 residues. The CDR3 region is CARSAGGQDTQYF. As DNA, the CDR3 is TGTGCCCGGAGCGCGGGGGGGCAAGATACGCAGTATTTT.

The chain combines TRBV4-1 with TRBJ2-2, with D possibly matching TRBD2 (6 bases). V lost 7 bases, J lost 6 bases, and 21 bases lay in between. The CDR3 has 16 residues. Germline CDR1 reads MGHRA; CDR2 reads YSYEKL. In DNA form, the CDR3 reads TGCGCCAGCACCAAGGGGAGTAGCGGCGGGGCCGGGGAGCTGTTTTTT. The encoded protein is CASTKGSSGGAGELFF.

The rearrangement uses TRBV5-1 and TRBJ1-1; no reliable D call. CDR1 and CDR2 from the germline V gene are SGHRS and YFSETQ. Trimming shortened V by 5 bases and J by 0 bases, and 17 bases separated the two germline ends. This CDR3 is 16 amino acids long. The DNA of the CDR3 is TGCGCCAGCAGGCTGATCGGCGGAGGCATGAACACTGAAGCTTTCTTT. Translated: CASRLIGGGMNTEAFF.

This chain links TRBV10-1 with TRBJ1-2; unclear D gene. Germline V gives CDR1 WNHNN, CDR2 SYGVQD (reference sequence). The CDR3 runs 14 residues. The V and J ends lost 3 bases and 7 bases respectively, with 15 bases between them. The CDR3 protein is CASSDPSGWAGYTF. CDR3 nucleotide sequence: TGCGCCAGCAGTGACCCTTCGGGGTGGGCTGGCTACACCTTC.

The chain recombines TRBV5-1 with TRBJ2-4; 12 bases align to TRBD1. Germline assignment: CDR1 SGHRS and CDR2 YFSETQ. With V trimmed by 4 bases and J by 1 base, 12 bases remained unmatched. This CDR3 has 19 amino acids. The CDR3 bases are TGCGCCAGCAGCCCCCGTCCCGGGACAGGGGGCTCTGCCAAAAACATTCAGTACTTC. This codes for CASSPRPGTGGSAKNIQYF.

Written as DNA, the CDR3 is TGTGCCAGTAGTATGGGCGGGAGGATCTACGAGCAGTACTTC. It yields the protein CASSMGGRIYEQYF. This rearrangement joins TRBV19 to TRBJ2-7, with 8 bases aligning to TRBD2. Trimming removed 3 bases from V and 3 bases from J; junction bases left unmatched: 4. The CDR3 runs to 14 residues. Germline CDR1 LNHDA, CDR2 SQIVND (reference sequence).

This clone was counted only a few times. The rearrangement joins TRBV6-5 to TRBJ1-1; the D is unclear. V gave up 5 bases and J gave up 11 bases, with 9 bases separating them. The germline V gene encodes CDR1 MNHEY and CDR2 SVGAGI. This CDR3 has 10 amino acids. Here the CDR3 DNA reads TGTGCCAGCAGTGAAGCCTTGGCTTTCTTT. Translation: CASSEALAFF.

The rearrangement joins TRBV27 to TRBJ2-7; TRBD1 matches 9 bases. Germline CDR1 MNHEY, CDR2 SMNVEV (reference sequence). CDR3 length: 14 amino acids. Unmatched junction bases numbered 7, after V lost 6 bases and J lost 4 bases. CDR3 DNA sequence: TGTGCCAGCAGGACAGGGGGTCAATTGTACGAGCAGTACTTC. Protein: CASRTGGQLYEQYF.

This chain uses TRBV9 with TRBJ2-2; 8 bases line up with TRBD1. V lost 3 bases and J lost 4; bases outside the gene matches: 5. From germline, CDR1 is SGDLS and CDR2 YYNGEE. CDR3 length: 15 amino acids. Written as DNA, the CDR3 is TGTGCCAGCAGCGCCAGGGGGCGATTCACCGGGGAGCTGTTTTTT. Translation gives CASSARGRFTGELFF.

The rearrangement joins TRBV19 to TRBJ1-5, with a possible D match to TRBD1 (5 bases). The CDR3 extends over 14 amino acids. Trimming removed 9 bases at V and 3 bases at J, with 15 bases between. Germline CDR1 and CDR2: LNHDA and SQIVND (reference sequence). The CDR3 here is CARQEMRYNQPQHF. CDR3 nucleotides: TGTGCCAGACAGGAGATGAGATACAATCAGCCCCAGCATTTT.

The V and J genes are TRBV4-2 and TRBJ2-3; TRBD2 matches 10 bases. The junction had 5 bases not matched to a gene; V was cut back by 1 base and J by 1 base. CDR1 LGHNA and CDR2 YNFKEQ come from the germline V gene. This CDR3 has 17 residues. The CDR3 is CASSQASGGFRTDTQYF. CDR3 nucleotides: TGTGCCAGCAGCCAAGCTAGCGGGGGTTTTCGCACAGATACGCAGTATTTT.

This clone has just a few counts. The chain recombines TRBV6-6 with TRBJ1-1; 7 positions match TRBD1. CDR3 length: 11 amino acids. In germline, CDR1 is MNHNY, CDR2 SVGAGI (reference sequence). The trim removed 2 bases at V and 11 bases at J, leaving 2 bases unmatched. The CDR3: CASSYDRAAFF. The CDR3 bases are TGTGCCAGCAGTTACGACAGGGCCGCTTTCTTT.

J is TRBJ2-7 and V is TRBV7-6; TRBD2 matches 7 bases. V shed 1 base, J shed 7 bases, and the junction held 10 bases outside the gene matches. This CDR3 comprises 15 residues. The germline V gene has CDR1 SGHVS and CDR2 FNYEAQ. The CDR3 nucleotides read TGTGCCAGCAGCTTAGGCGGGAGTACAAGTGGAGAGCAGTACTTC. It codes for CASSLGGSTSGEQYF.

This chain uses TRBV11-2 with TRBJ1-3, with D possibly being TRBD1 (6 bases). In germline, CDR1 is SGHAT, CDR2 FQNNGV. The CDR3 runs to 14 residues. V was clipped by 6 bases and J by 4 bases, with 13 bases between them. This CDR3 is CASSQRTVGNTIYF. The CDR3 DNA is TGTGCCAGCAGTCAACGGACAGTGGGAAACACCATATATTTT. Supplemented by reference TRBV11-2 and TRBJ1-3, the full variable domain reads EAGVAQSPRYKIIEKRQSVAFWCNPISGHATLYWYQQILGQGPKLLIQFQNNGVVDDSQLPKDRFSAERLKGVDSTLKIQPAKLEDSAVYLCASSQRTVGNTIYFGEGSWLTVV.

The CDR3 nucleotides are TGTGCCAGCAGCGTTGAGCGTCCCCGAAACTACAATGAGCAGTTCTTC. Its protein is CASSVERPRNYNEQFF. The chain employs TRBV9 and TRBJ2-1, with D unresolved. Germline CDR1 is SGDLS and CDR2 is YYNGEE. This CDR3 has 16 residues. V lost 2 bases, J lost 3 bases, and 15 bases lay in between.